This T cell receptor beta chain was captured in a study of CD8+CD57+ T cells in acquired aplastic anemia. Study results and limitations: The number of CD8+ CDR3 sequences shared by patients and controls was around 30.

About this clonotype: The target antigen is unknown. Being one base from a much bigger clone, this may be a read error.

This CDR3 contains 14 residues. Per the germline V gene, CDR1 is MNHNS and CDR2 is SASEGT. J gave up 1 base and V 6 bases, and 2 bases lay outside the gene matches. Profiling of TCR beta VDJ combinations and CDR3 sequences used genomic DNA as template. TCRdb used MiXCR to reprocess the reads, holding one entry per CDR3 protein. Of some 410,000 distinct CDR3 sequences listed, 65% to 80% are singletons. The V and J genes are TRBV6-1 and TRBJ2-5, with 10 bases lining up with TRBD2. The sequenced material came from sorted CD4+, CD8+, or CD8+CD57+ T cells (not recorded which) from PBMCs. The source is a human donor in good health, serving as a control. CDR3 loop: CASSTSGAQETQYF. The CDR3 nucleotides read TGTGCCAGCAGCACTAGCGGGGCCCAAGAGACCCAGTACTTC.